The clone carrying this TCR beta chain has a handful of counts. Its antigen is not known. The data belong to a study of T cell repertoires in cytomegalovirus infection. V shed 4 bases and J shed 2 bases, with 16 bases lying between them. CDR3 length: 15 amino acids. The germline gives CDR1 DFQATT, CDR2 SNEGSKA (reference sequence). MiXCR, applied by TCRdb to the reads, yields one record per CDR3 protein. The table includes about 890,000 distinct CDR3 sequences, 31% detected once. This clonotype originated in a human donor in good health (CMV status not recorded). Some clones in this sample may be carry-over from other donors' samples. Sample: cultured CD8+ T cells from PBMCs, taken from culture after CMV antigen stimulation. V usage is TRBV20-1 and J usage is TRBJ2-3, with a weak D call TRBD1 (6 bases). DNA of the CDR3: TGCAGTGCTAAAAAAGACAGGCGGATCACAGATACGCAGTATTTT. The encoded protein is CSAKKDRRITDTQYF.